This T cell receptor (beta chain) originates from a study of T cell clonotyping in hematopoietic cell transplantation. Losses at the gene ends were 5 bases for V and 0 bases for J; bases not matched to a gene: 5. Germline V gives CDR1 SGHAT, CDR2 FQDESV (reference sequence). The CDR3 has 16 residues. Generated by immunoSEQ multiplex PCR, the TCRdb table keeps only in-frame clones and is missing some. The sample contains about 5,400 clones, approximately 85% of which appear only once. Time point indicated: recipient sample about 28 days before transplant, after cytoreduction. Samples: about 28 days before transplant, then days 30, 100 and 180 after.

The rearrangement joins TRBV11-1 to TRBJ2-4; 9 bases are a match to TRBD1. Sample: peripheral blood mononuclear cells, taken before stem cell transplant. This TCR was sampled from a man in his 60s with acute myeloid leukemia. Some clones in this sample may be carry-over from other donors' samples. The CDR3 sequence is CASSPRTGVAKNIQYF. The DNA of the CDR3 is TGTGCCAGCAGCCCCCGGACAGGGGTAGCCAAAAACATTCAGTACTTC.